A selection of T cell receptor beta chains follows, all from one sample in a study of post-analysis software for immune sequencing data. TCRdb reprocessed the PCR reads via MiXCR and lists one record per CDR3 protein. The top ten hold roughly 0.53% of the sample, which has fewer than 850,000 distinct CDR3 sequences, just under 30% seen once. The material sequenced was blood. The receptor source for this set is a girl aged 5 to 17 with multiple sclerosis. Each CDR3 is given with its conserved first and last residue. A D gene is named only where the DNA matches it firmly. Size is omitted from some rows. Given values are once, few, many or a class for expanded clones.

.,TRBV7-8,.,TRBJ2-2,CASSLAPHTGELFF,TGTGCCAGCAGCTTAGCCCCCCACACCGGGGAGCTGTTTTTT
few,TRBV4-3,.,TRBJ2-7,CASSQGGDGNYEQYF,TGCGCCAGCAGCCAAGGAGGTGACGGGAACTACGAGCAGTACTTC
.,TRBV7-9,TRBD1,TRBJ2-3,CASSSRTGQGFADTQYF,TGTGCCAGCAGCTCCCGTACGGGACAGGGATTCGCAGATACGCAGTATTTT
.,TRBV20-1,.,TRBJ2-1,CSASRGLRAPYNEQFF,TGCAGTGCTAGCCGCGGACTTAGGGCCCCTTACAATGAGCAGTTCTTC
.,TRBV6-5,.,TRBJ2-1,CASSPGGDVRFF,TGTGCCAGCAGCCCCGGGGGAGACGTCAGGTTCTTC
.,TRBV14,.,TRBJ1-6,CASSPNNSPLHF,TGTGCCAGCAGCCCAAATAATTCACCCCTCCACTTT
few,TRBV6-6,.,TRBJ2-3,CASGYGGSTSTDTQYF,TGTGCCAGCGGTTACGGCGGGTCGACCAGCACAGATACGCAGTATTTT
.,TRBV20-1,TRBD2,TRBJ2-3,CSAPRTSGIPDTQYF,TGCAGTGCCCCTAGGACTAGCGGGATCCCAGATACGCAGTATTTT
.,TRBV20-1,.,TRBJ2-5,CSARGPHETQYF,TGCAGTGCTAGAGGCCCGCATGAGACCCAGTACTTC
.,TRBV12-3/TRBV12-4,.,TRBJ1-5,CASSLGGAEQPQHF,TGTGCCAGCAGTTTAGGGGGCGCGGAGCAGCCCCAGCATTTT
.,TRBV20-1,TRBD1,TRBJ2-1,CSARLWDRGNEQFF,TGCAGTGCTAGATTGTGGGACAGAGGTAATGAGCAGTTCTTC
few,TRBV7-2,.,TRBJ2-5,CASSFFETQYF,TGTGCCAGCAGCTTTTTTGAGACCCAGTACTTC
.,TRBV24-1,.,TRBJ2-1,CATSDLRGGETQFF,TGTGCCACCAGTGATTTGCGGGGTGGGGAGACCCAGTTCTTC
.,TRBV4-1,.,TRBJ1-1,CASSQFQGTNTEAFF,TGCGCCAGCAGCCAGTTTCAGGGGACGAACACTGAAGCTTTCTTT
.,TRBV7-6,.,TRBJ2-5,CASSPYRKRSSNEQYF,TGTGCCAGCAGCCCTTACAGGAAACGGTCCTCCAATGAGCAGTACTTC
.,TRBV4-3,.,TRBJ2-3,CASSQDQSTDTQYF,TGCGCCAGCAGCCAAGATCAAAGCACAGATACGCAGTATTTT
.,TRBV29-1,.,TRBJ2-1,CSVGGGTVYNEQFF,TGCAGCGTTGGCGGGGGGACAGTCTACAATGAGCAGTTCTTC
.,TRBV3-1,.,TRBJ2-1,CASSTTGAGNEQFF,TGTGCCAGCAGCACGACGGGGGCGGGGAATGAGCAGTTCTTC
.,TRBV12-3/TRBV12-4,TRBD2,TRBJ2-7,CASSPTGRLAGGNEQYF,TGTGCCAGCAGTCCGACGGGGAGATTAGCGGGAGGTAATGAGCAGTACTTC
few,TRBV20-1,.,TRBJ1-5,CSAGGPLPGPVVNQPQHF,TGCAGTGCTGGGGGTCCCCTCCCAGGACCGGTCGTTAATCAGCCCCAGCATTTT
few,TRBV4-3,.,TRBJ2-7,CASSQEWRGSYEQYF,TGCGCCAGCAGCCAAGAATGGAGAGGATCCTACGAGCAGTACTTC
.,TRBV9,.,TRBJ2-7,CASSPRTHNYEQYF,TGTGCCAGCAGCCCCAGGACCCATAATTACGAGCAGTACTTC